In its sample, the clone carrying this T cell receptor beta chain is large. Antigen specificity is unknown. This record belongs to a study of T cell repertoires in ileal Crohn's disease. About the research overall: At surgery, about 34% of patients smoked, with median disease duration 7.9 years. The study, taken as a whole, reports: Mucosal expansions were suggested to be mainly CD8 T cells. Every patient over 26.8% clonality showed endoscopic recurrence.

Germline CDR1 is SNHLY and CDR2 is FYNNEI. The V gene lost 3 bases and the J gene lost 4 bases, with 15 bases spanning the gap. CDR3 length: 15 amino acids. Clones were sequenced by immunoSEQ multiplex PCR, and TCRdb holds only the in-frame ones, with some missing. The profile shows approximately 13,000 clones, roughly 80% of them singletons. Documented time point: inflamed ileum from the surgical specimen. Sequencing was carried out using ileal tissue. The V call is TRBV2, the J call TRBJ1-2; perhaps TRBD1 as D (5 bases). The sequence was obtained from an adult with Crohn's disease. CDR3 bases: TGTGCCAGCAGTGATAGTGTGCGGGGCTTCTATGGCTACACCTTC. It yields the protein CASSDSVRGFYGYTF.